This T cell receptor (beta chain) was found in a study of blood T cell repertoires in COVID-19. Overall study context: Samples representing acute and convalescent COVID-19 were sourced from the United States, Italy and Spain. From T cells, B-cell-depleted T cells, or PBMCs came the material, which was cDNA or gDNA.

Per the original methods: Counts of nucleated cells, estimated from reference gene primer amplification, were obtained. Sequencing was performed with immunoSEQ multiplex PCR; in TCRdb, only in-frame clones are kept and a portion is missing. V and J calls and clone size come straight from that table; D and trimming were deduced from the DNA. The sample has approximately 140,000 clones; 70% to 90% are singletons. The sequenced sample was peripheral blood. The clonotype was recovered from a man between 70 and 80 years old with acute or convalescent COVID-19.

As DNA, the CDR3 is TGTGCCAGCAGTTACTCAATCAGGGTACGGACTGAAGCTTTCTTT. Translation gives CASSYSIRVRTEAFF. This chain connects TRBV6-5 to TRBJ1-1, with TRBD1 as a possible D gene (5 bases). Germline CDR1 MNHEY, CDR2 SVGAGI. Trimming took off 0 bases at V and 5 bases at J, with 13 bases between the two ends. This CDR3 comprises 15 residues.